Each of the 19 T cell receptor beta chains below was sequenced from the same sample in a study of blood T cell repertoires in COVID-19. Some clones are missing from TCRdb's copy, which holds only in-frame ones; the method was immunoSEQ multiplex PCR. The top ten clones hold 0.65% to 0.9% of a sample with 55,000 to 85,000 clones, approximately 77% of them seen once. Sequencing was carried out using peripheral blood. All receptors derive from a woman in her 70s with acute or convalescent COVID-19.

V and J are TRBV6-4 and TRBJ2-5, with 8 positions matching TRBD1. The CDR3 runs 15 residues. The V and J ends lost 5 bases and 5 bases, in that order; junction bases with no gene match: 10. The germline V gene has CDR1 MRHNA and CDR2 SNTAGT. The CDR3 nucleotides are TGTGCCAGCAGTCCACAGGGGGTTCAAGGGGAGACCCAGTACTTC. Its translation: CASSPQGVQGETQYF.

This chain uses TRBV4-3 with TRBJ1-6; 10 bases are shared with TRBD1. Germline V lookup: CDR1 LGHNA, CDR2 YSLEER. Trimming at V came to 4 bases and at J to 11 bases, leaving 8 bases not matched to a gene. The CDR3 has 15 residues. The CDR3 coding sequence is TGCGCCAGCAGCCCCACGCGGGACAGGGGTCCACCCCTCCACTTT. Its translation: CASSPTRDRGPPLHF.

This sequence joins TRBV19 and TRBJ2-3; 9 nucleotides align to TRBD2. The CDR3 is 15 amino acids. From germline, CDR1 is LNHDA and CDR2 SQIVND (reference sequence). V dropped 3 bases and J dropped 3; count of bases not matched to a gene: 4. The CDR3 region is CASSIPSGGTDTQYF. As DNA, the CDR3 is TGTGCCAGTAGTATCCCCAGCGGGGGGACAGATACGCAGTATTTT.

This clone was detected a few times. The rearrangement uses TRBV30 and TRBJ1-3, with D uncertain. Germline V gene lookup returns CDR1 GTSNPN and CDR2 SVGIG (reference sequence). Trimming stripped 4 bases from V and 2 bases from J, with 6 bases between. This CDR3 comprises 12 residues. The CDR3 spells CAWMAAGNTIYF. CDR3 DNA sequence: TGTGCCTGGATGGCAGCTGGAAACACCATATATTTT.

J is TRBJ2-3 and V is TRBV11-2; TRBD2 matches at 10 bases. CDR3 length: 15 amino acids. Germline V gives CDR1 SGHAT, CDR2 FQNNGV. V was pared by 3 bases and J by 1 base, with 1 base of the junction left unmatched. The CDR3 sequence is CASSFGLAGTDTQYF. In DNA form, the CDR3 reads TGTGCCAGCAGCTTCGGACTAGCGGGCACAGATACGCAGTATTTT. Full variable domain (missing parts from reference TRBV11-2 and TRBJ2-3): EAGVAQSPRYKIIEKRQSVAFWCNPISGHATLYWYQQILGQGPKLLIQFQNNGVVDDSQLPKDRFSAERLKGVDSTLKIQPAKLEDSAVYLCASSFGLAGTDTQYFGPGTRLTVL.

The V and J genes are TRBV4-3 and TRBJ2-3; 8 nucleotides align to TRBD2. J lost 1 base, V lost 0 bases, and 6 bases had no gene match. Germline values: CDR1 LGHNA, CDR2 YSLEER. This CDR3 has 17 residues. CDR3 sequence (DNA): TGCGCCAGCAGCCAAGATTCCGGGGGGGTTCGCACAGATACGCAGTATTTT. It encodes CASSQDSGGVRTDTQYF.

This clone was observed a handful of times. V is TRBV20-1 and J is TRBJ2-7; possibly TRBD2 for D (5 bases). The germline CDR1 and CDR2 sequences are DFQATT and SNEGSKA (reference sequence). V was trimmed by 3 bases and J by 0 bases, leaving 6 bases between them. The CDR3 has 12 amino acids. For the CDR3, the DNA is TGCAGTGCTAGTAGCGACTCCTACGAGCAGTACTTC. It specifies CSASSDSYEQYF.

The V gene is TRBV5-1, the J gene TRBJ2-7; TRBD1 aligns across 9 bases. Trimming at V came to 5 bases and at J to 2 bases, leaving 2 bases not matched to a gene. Germline-derived CDR1 and CDR2 are SGHRS and YFSETQ. This CDR3 comprises 13 residues. DNA of the CDR3: TGCGCCAGCAGGGGACAGGGAACCTACGAGCAGTACTTC. It translates to CASRGQGTYEQYF.

The chain employs TRBV7-9 and TRBJ1-2; the match to TRBD1 covers 7 bases. Losses at the gene ends were 0 bases for V and 2 bases for J; bases not matched to a gene: 0. Germline CDR1 is SEHNR and CDR2 is FQNEAQ (reference sequence). The CDR3 has 14 residues. DNA for the CDR3: TGTGCCAGCAGCTTAGCAGGGGGCAACTATGGCTACACCTTC. It is translated as CASSLAGGNYGYTF.

The CDR3 nucleotides are TGTGCCAGCAGCCCGCATAGGACAGCTACCGAGCAGTACTTC. Its protein is CASSPHRTATEQYF. This chain connects TRBV9 to TRBJ2-7; tentatively, D is TRBD1 (6 bases). The CDR3 has 14 amino acids. Germline-derived CDR1 and CDR2 are SGDLS and YYNGEE. V dropped 4 bases and J dropped 6 bases, with 17 bases sitting between them.

This clone was detected once. The chain couples TRBV6-5 to TRBJ1-4; D gene ambiguous. The CDR3 is 15 amino acids. Between the trimmed V and J ends, which lost 8 bases and 8 bases, there was a span of 21 bases. Germline V gene lookup returns CDR1 MNHEY and CDR2 SVGAGI. The CDR3 coding sequence is TGTGCCAGCCAGCCTGGAAACAGCATCTCGGAAAAACTGTTTTTT. Translating it yields CASQPGNSISEKLFF.

The chain has TRBV11-2 and TRBJ2-3; a weak D match, TRBD1 (5 bases). The germline CDR1 and CDR2 sequences are SGHAT and FQNNGV. The CDR3 loop spans 14 amino acids. The germline V and J ends were trimmed by 1 base and 3 bases, with 8 bases remaining between them. The CDR3 spells CASSLARVTDTQYF. DNA of the CDR3: TGTGCCAGCAGCTTAGCCAGGGTTACAGATACGCAGTATTTT.

V usage is TRBV7-9 and J usage is TRBJ2-3; D uncertain. V lost 5 bases and J 3 bases, leaving 9 bases between the germline ends. CDR1 is SEHNR and CDR2 is FQNEAQ in the germline V gene (reference sequence). The CDR3 consists of 13 residues. The CDR3 sequence is CASSLDLTDTQYF. CDR3 nucleotide sequence: TGTGCCAGCAGCCTCGATCTAACAGATACGCAGTATTTT.

V is TRBV24-1 and J is TRBJ2-5; 7 bases are a match to TRBD1. J gave up 1 base and V 3 bases, and 4 bases lay outside the gene matches. Germline CDR1 KGHDR, CDR2 SFDVKD. CDR3 length: 15 residues. The CDR3 coding sequence is TGTGCCACCAGTGATGACAGGGTCGGCCAAGAGACCCAGTACTTC. It translates to CATSDDRVGQETQYF.

V usage is TRBV19 and J usage is TRBJ1-3; no reliable D call. The V and J ends lost 7 bases and 4 bases respectively, with 20 bases between them. Germline CDR1 and CDR2: LNHDA and SQIVND (reference sequence). The CDR3 has 16 residues. The CDR3 region has the DNA TGTGCCAGTACCCCGGAGGGCCGGGGTGGAGGAAACACCATATATTTT. This codes for CASTPEGRGGGNTIYF.

This clone was detected ten times or more. This sequence joins TRBV12-3 or TRBV12-4 and TRBJ1-2, with D possibly being TRBD1 (5 bases). The V end lost 6 bases, the J end lost 4 bases, and 9 bases lay between the germline ends. The CDR3 is 12 amino acids. The CDR3 bases are TGTGCCAGCAGCCCCGACAGCTATGGCTACACCTTC. It encodes CASSPDSYGYTF.

This chain links TRBV21-1 with TRBJ1-3. TRBV21-1 is labeled a pseudogene. The CDR3 loop spans 15 amino acids. The CDR3 DNA is TGTGCCAGCAGCAGATCACTGATTTCTGGAAACACCATATATTTT. Its translation is CASSRSLISGNTIYF.

The V call is TRBV18, the J call TRBJ2-2; D not certain. This CDR3 has 13 amino acids. V was shortened by 2 bases and J by 5 bases, with 6 bases between the two germline ends. Looked up from germline, CDR1 is KGHSH and CDR2 is LQKENI. The DNA for the CDR3 is TGTGCCAGCTCACCAGAGTTGACCGGGGAGCTGTTTTTT. Protein: CASSPELTGELFF.

This sequence joins TRBV14 and TRBJ1-5; 9 bases map to TRBD1. Germline CDR1 and CDR2: SGHDN and FVKESK. The V segment lost 0 bases and the J segment 0 bases; nucleotides outside the gene matches: 6. The CDR3 runs 18 residues. The CDR3 reads CASSQDRGQGYSNQPQHF. The DNA of the CDR3 is TGTGCCAGCAGCCAAGATAGGGGACAGGGATATAGCAATCAGCCCCAGCATTTT.